What follows is one T cell receptor (beta chain) and its context. The data were obtained in a study of identical twins. Germline assignment: CDR1 SGHRS and CDR2 YFSETQ. With V trimmed by 0 bases and J by 1 base, 6 bases remained unmatched. The CDR3 spans 16 residues. TCRdb redid the calling of the 5' RACE reads with MiXCR, one entry per CDR3 protein. The sample yields about 900,000 distinct CDR3 sequences, 9% to 15% seen once. These same records also appear under a second study, on yellow fever vaccine responses in identical twins.

The source of this sequence is a woman under 30 in good health. The chain recombines TRBV5-1 with TRBJ2-5; 7 nucleotides line up with TRBD2. The sample was PBMCs. CDR3 in amino acids: CASSLARGKGQETQYF. The CDR3 region has the DNA TGCGCCAGCAGCTTGGCGCGGGGGAAAGGCCAAGAGACCCAGTACTTC.